This entry lists 21 T cell receptor beta chains sequenced from one sample in a study of beta chain features in type 1 diabetes. The study, taken as a whole, reports: Patients with Type 1 diabetes showed moderately but significantly shorter TCRB CDR3s in all four CD4+ subsets.

What was sequenced were expressed TCRB transcripts, since all of the isolated RNA had been reverse transcribed. The protocol was immunoSEQ multiplex PCR, while the TCRdb copy is restricted to in-frame clones and leaves out a portion. The sample yields about 340,000 clones, less than 15% seen once. These receptors have no known antigen. Sample: naive CD4+ T cells from blood. The source of these receptors is a woman younger than 35 with type 1 diabetes.

There are a few counts of this clone. The chain employs TRBV18 and TRBJ2-1, with 9 positions matching TRBD1. Trimming at V came to 0 bases and at J to 7 bases, leaving 7 bases not matched to a gene. The CDR3 is 16 residues long. Germline loops: CDR1 KGHSH, CDR2 LQKENI. CDR3 sequence: CASSPPLGQGRNEQFF. The CDR3 coding sequence is TGTGCCAGCTCACCACCGTTGGGACAGGGTAGAAATGAGCAGTTCTTC.

The J gene is TRBJ2-5, the V gene TRBV13, with TRBD2 matching over 7 bases. V trimming: 2 bases; J trimming: 5 bases; junction bases outside the gene matches: 8. CDR1 and CDR2 from the germline V gene are PRHDT and FYEKMQ (reference sequence). There are 15 residues in the CDR3. In nucleotides, the CDR3 is TGTGCCAGCAGCTTAAGCGGGGCCGGGGGGGAGACCCAGTACTTC. As protein: CASSLSGAGGETQYF. Drawing the rest from reference TRBV13 and TRBJ2-5, the complete variable domain is AAGVIQSPRHLIKEKRETATLKCYPIPRHDTVYWYQQGPGQDPQFLISFYEKMQSDKGSIPDRFSAQQFSDYHSELNMSSLELGDSALYFCASSLSGAGGETQYFGPGTRLLVL.

To note about this clone: Sequence at one end of the junction differs from germline and may be a read error. This chain links TRBV5-4 with TRBJ2-3; the D gene is possibly TRBD2 (6 bases). The CDR3 has 14 amino acids. Germline CDR1 and CDR2: SGHNT and YYREEE (reference sequence). CDR3 DNA sequence: TGTGCCAGCAGCACCGGGACTCCTGTTGGATGGGGTGGTTTT. It is translated as CASSTGTPVGWGGF.

The chain links TRBV30 to TRBJ1-1; tentatively, D is TRBD1 (5 bases). The germline V and J ends were trimmed by 4 bases and 4 bases, with 13 bases remaining between them. Germline V lookup: CDR1 GTSNPN, CDR2 SVGIG (reference sequence). The CDR3 totals 13 residues. CDR3 residues: CAWTPTVGTEAFF. CDR3 DNA sequence: TGTGCCTGGACGCCGACAGTCGGCACTGAAGCTTTCTTT.

CDR3 protein: CASSWRGPVRLAGGGEQFF. Written as DNA, the CDR3 is TGTGCCAGCAGCTGGAGAGGTCCCGTGAGGCTAGCGGGAGGGGGGGAGCAGTTCTTC. This chain uses TRBV7-9 with TRBJ2-1; 12 bases agree with TRBD2. The CDR3 consists of 19 residues. The junction had 20 bases not matched to a gene; V was cut back by 4 bases and J by 10 bases. Germline V lookup: CDR1 SEHNR, CDR2 FQNEAQ (reference sequence).

This clone appeared a few times. The J gene is TRBJ1-5, the V gene TRBV20-1; D call uncertain. The CDR3 is 11 amino acids. Trimming stripped 8 bases from V and 11 bases from J, with 16 bases between. The V gene's germline CDR1 is DFQATT and CDR2 SNEGSKA (reference sequence). The CDR3 is CSRGLVGAQHF. In DNA form, the CDR3 reads TGCAGTAGAGGACTCGTCGGGGCCCAGCATTTT.

V usage is TRBV30 and J usage is TRBJ2-7; 8 nucleotides agree with TRBD2. CDR1 and CDR2 from the germline V gene are GTSNPN and SVGIG (reference sequence). The CDR3 covers 14 residues. Trimming at V came to 1 base and at J to 4 bases, leaving 6 bases not matched to a gene. The CDR3 here is CAWSAASGSYEQYV. The CDR3 region has the DNA TGTGCCTGGAGTGCCGCTAGCGGGTCTTACGAGCAGTACGTC.

This clone came up a few times. This sequence joins TRBV29-1 and TRBJ2-3; D possibly corresponds to TRBD1 (6 bases). Germline CDR1 and CDR2: SQVTM and ANQGSEA. Trimming removed 5 bases at V and 1 base at J, with 10 bases between. This CDR3 comprises 13 residues. In DNA, the CDR3 is TGCAGCGTTAAATCAGGGGGCACAGATACGCAGTATTTT. This codes for CSVKSGGTDTQYF.

In its sample, this clone was seen a few times. The J gene is TRBJ2-1, the V gene TRBV10-3; D is perhaps TRBD1 (5 bases). Germline V gene data show CDR1 as ENHRY and CDR2 as SYGVKD. This CDR3 region has 13 residues. V dropped 6 bases and J dropped 5 bases, with 11 bases sitting between them. The CDR3, as DNA: TGTGCCATCAGGAGACAGTCTGACAATGAGCAGTTCTTC. It translates to CAIRRQSDNEQFF.

This clone appeared a few times. In DNA form, the CDR3 reads TGTGCCAGCAGCTCGGTAGAGGGTCGGAAGGGCGATGGCTACACCTTC. Protein product: CASSSVEGRKGDGYTF. The chain employs TRBV11-2 and TRBJ1-2; no clear D gene. The CDR3 contains 16 residues. V shed 4 bases and J shed 6 bases, with 21 bases lying between them. Per germline, CDR1 SGHAT and CDR2 FQNNGV. Drawing the rest from reference TRBV11-2 and TRBJ1-2, the complete variable domain is EAGVAQSPRYKIIEKRQSVAFWCNPISGHATLYWYQQILGQGPKLLIQFQNNGVVDDSQLPKDRFSAERLKGVDSTLKIQPAKLEDSAVYLCASSSVEGRKGDGYTFGSGTRLTVV.

This clone appeared a few times. The chain uses TRBV29-1 and TRBJ2-5; 10 bases match TRBD1. The CDR3 has 14 residues. CDR1 and CDR2 (germline): SQVTM, ANQGSEA. V was pared by 6 bases and J by 5 bases, with 9 bases of the junction left unmatched. The DNA of the CDR3 is TGCAGCGTGCGTGAGGGACAGGGGCCCGAGACCCAGTACTTC. Translating it yields CSVREGQGPETQYF.

The chain carries TRBV4-3 and TRBJ2-1; 10 bases fit TRBD2. The V segment lost 4 bases and the J segment 6 bases; nucleotides outside the gene matches: 6. Germline lookup yields CDR1 LGHNA and CDR2 YSLEER. CDR3 length: 15 residues. CDR3 region: CASSRQREGVNEQFF. CDR3 DNA: TGCGCCAGCAGCCGCCAGCGGGAGGGGGTCAATGAGCAGTTCTTC.

This rearrangement joins TRBV11-3 to TRBJ2-1; perhaps TRBD1 as D (5 bases). V lost 5 bases and J 6 bases, leaving 17 bases between the germline ends. The CDR3 covers 15 residues. Germline V CDR1 and CDR2: SGHNT, YENEEA. The CDR3 DNA reads TGTGCCAGCAGCCCGACCCAGGGTAGTACCAATGAGCAGTTCTTC. Protein sequence: CASSPTQGSTNEQFF.

This clone came up a few times. This sequence joins TRBV5-1 and TRBJ1-1; D is possibly TRBD1 (6 bases). This CDR3 is 16 amino acids long. Germline values: CDR1 SGHRS, CDR2 YFSETQ. Trimming took off 5 bases at V and 4 bases at J, with 21 bases between the two ends. The CDR3 protein is CASSYDWERGGTEAFF. Here the CDR3 DNA reads TGCGCCAGCAGTTACGATTGGGAGAGGGGGGGCACTGAAGCTTTCTTT.

This sequence joins TRBV7-2 and TRBJ2-3, with D possibly being TRBD2 (6 bases). CDR1 is SGHTA and CDR2 is FQGNSA in the germline V gene. The CDR3 is 14 residues long. V was shortened by 5 bases and J by 4 bases, with 13 bases between the two germline ends. This chain's CDR3 is CASSNQLAPDTQYF. The CDR3 region has the DNA TGTGCCAGCAGCAATCAACTAGCTCCAGATACGCAGTATTTT.

This chain joins TRBV25-1 and TRBJ2-1, with TRBD1 as a possible D gene (6 bases). This CDR3 comprises 13 residues. Trimming took off 3 bases at V and 8 bases at J, with 11 bases between the two ends. Germline assignment: CDR1 MGHDK and CDR2 SYGVNS. The CDR3 spells CASSERGWDEQFF. Here the CDR3 DNA reads TGTGCCAGCAGTGAGAGGGGGTGGGATGAGCAGTTCTTC. Combining the CDR3 with reference TRBV25-1 and TRBJ2-1 gives the whole variable domain EADIYQTPRYLVIGTGKKITLECSQTMGHDKMYWYQQDPGMELHLIHYSYGVNSTEKGDLSSESTVSRIRTEHFPLTLESARPSHTSQYLCASSERGWDEQFFGPGTRLTVL.

This sequence joins TRBV21-1 and TRBJ2-7; the table's D call TRBD2 went unverified against the DNA. TRBV21-1 is a pseudogene locus. The CDR3 extends over 14 amino acids. The CDR3 DNA reads TGTGCCAGCAGGGTAGTGCGGCCCCGGTACGAGCAGTACTTC. Translation: CASRVVRPRYEQYF.

The sample holds a few counts of this clone. This chain joins TRBV18 and TRBJ2-1, with TRBD2 matching over 9 bases. The CDR3 length is 15 residues. Germline assignment: CDR1 KGHSH and CDR2 LQKENI. V gave up 1 base and J gave up 8 bases; unmatched junction bases: 6. This CDR3 is CASSPRLAVYDEQFF. The CDR3 DNA reads TGTGCCAGCTCACCACGACTAGCGGTTTACGATGAGCAGTTCTTC. Drawing the rest from reference TRBV18 and TRBJ2-1, the complete variable domain is NAGVMQNPRHLVRRRGQEARLRCSPMKGHSHVYWYRQLPEEGLKFMVYLQKENIIDESGMPKERFSAEFPKEGPSILRIQQVVRGDSAAYFCASSPRLAVYDEQFFGPGTRLTVL.

This clone was detected only a few times. The chain uses TRBV5-1 and TRBJ2-1; 9 bases are a match to TRBD1. Germline CDR1 is SGHRS and CDR2 is YFSETQ. The V segment lost 4 bases and the J segment 4 bases; nucleotides outside the gene matches: 6. This CDR3 region has 15 residues. DNA of the CDR3: TGCGCCAGCAGCCCAACAGGGACAGGGTACAATGAGCAGTTCTTC. This sequence encodes CASSPTGTGYNEQFF.

This clone has only a few counts. The rearrangement uses TRBV19 and TRBJ1-2; D is unclear. This CDR3 is built from 13 residues. Germline CDR1 is LNHDA and CDR2 is SQIVND (reference sequence). Trimming removed 7 bases from V and 8 bases from J, with 17 bases in between. The CDR3 coding sequence is TGTGCCAGTACCACGACACAGAGTGGGGGCTACACCTTC. Translated: CASTTTQSGGYTF. Variable domain in full (rest from reference TRBV19 and TRBJ1-2): DGGITQSPKYLFRKEGQNVTLSCEQNLNHDAMYWYRQDPGQGLRLIYYSQIVNDFQKGDIAEGYSVSREKKESFPLTVTSAQKNPTAFYLCASTTTQSGGYTFGSGTRLTVV.

V gene TRBV13 combines with J gene TRBJ2-3; D gene ambiguous. V gave up 0 bases and J gave up 5 bases, with 6 bases separating them. The CDR3 spans 13 residues. CDR1 is PRHDT and CDR2 is FYEKMQ in the germline V gene (reference sequence). The CDR3 region has the DNA TGTGCCAGCAGCTTAGGCAGGAAAGATACGCAGTATTTT. This encodes CASSLGRKDTQYF.